The T cell receptor (beta chain) described here comes from a study of PD-1 blockade in classical Hodgkin lymphoma. Trimming took off 3 bases at V and 2 bases at J, with 10 bases between the two ends. The germline CDR1 and CDR2 sequences are GTSNPN and SVGIG (reference sequence). The CDR3 runs to 13 residues. Profiled with immunoSEQ multiplex PCR; TCRdb holds only in-frame clones, not every one. The sample holds tens of thousands of clones, around 78% seen once. Time point defined: cycle 4 day 1 (C4D1), after less than seven weeks of nivolumab. Brentuximab vedotin exposure varied, and every patient relapsed after autologous stem cell transplantation. This clone was seen only a few times. Other DNA sequences in this specimen translate into the identical CDR3.

The receptor's source is a human donor with classical Hodgkin lymphoma. Sequenced material: peripheral blood mononuclear cells (PBMCs), taken before the fourth cycle of nivolumab. The chain has TRBV30 and TRBJ1-2; D not resolved. CDR3 protein: CAWRTGRNYGYTF. CDR3 DNA: TGTGCCTGGAGAACGGGCAGAAACTATGGCTACACCTTC.